The T cell receptor (beta chain) under discussion was sequenced for a study of blood T cell repertoires in COVID-19. This table comes from immunoSEQ multiplex PCR, and its TCRdb copy is limited to in-frame clones, with some not included. The profile shows approximately 200,000 clones, less than 85% of them singletons. The germline CDR1 and CDR2 sequences are MNHEY and SVGAGI. The germline V and J ends were trimmed by 3 bases and 0 bases, with 6 bases remaining between them. This CDR3 is built from 13 residues. The sequenced material came from PBMCs or T cells enriched from blood (not recorded which). The chain employs TRBV6-5 and TRBJ2-7, with D uncertain. The sequence derives from a man aged 40-49 years who had recovered from COVID-19. CDR3 in amino acids: CASSYQVSYEQYF. In nucleotides, the CDR3 is TGTGCCAGCAGTTATCAGGTCTCCTACGAGCAGTACTTC.